What follows are 3 T cell receptor beta chains derived from one specimen sequenced in a study of breast tumors, draining lymph nodes, adjacent tissues. Breast cancer patients provided tissue from their axillary draining lymph nodes. TCRdb reprocessed the multiplex PCR reads via MiXCR and lists one record per CDR3 protein. Of over 130,000 distinct CDR3 sequences in the sample, 32% were seen once. The sample was axillary lymph node tissue. Source of these receptors: a female donor with breast cancer. Some clones in this sample may be carry-over from other donors' samples.

This clonotype was seen more than once but under ten times. J is TRBJ1-2 and V is TRBV5-6, with 9 bases matching TRBD1. CDR3 length: 19 amino acids. Per germline, CDR1 SGHDT and CDR2 YYEEEE. With 4 bases clipped from V and 1 base from J, the junction kept 17 bases outside the gene matches. The CDR3 coding sequence is TGTGCCAGCAGCCCTGGGTCCGGGACAGGGTATCTTTTTAACTATGGCTACACCTTC. As protein: CASSPGSGTGYLFNYGYTF.

The rearrangement joins TRBV18 to TRBJ1-3; 7 nucleotides align to TRBD1. The V gene's germline CDR1 is KGHSH and CDR2 LQKENI. This CDR3 region has 17 residues. V was clipped by 3 bases and J by 0 bases; unmatched bases: 8. CDR3 nucleotides: TGTGCCAGCTCACCGACCACAGGGGCTCACTCTGGAAACACCATATATTTT. Its protein is CASSPTTGAHSGNTIYF. The variable domain in full, completed from reference TRBV18 and TRBJ1-3, reads NAGVMQNPRHLVRRRGQEARLRCSPMKGHSHVYWYRQLPEEGLKFMVYLQKENIIDESGMPKERFSAEFPKEGPSILRIQQVVRGDSAAYFCASSPTTGAHSGNTIYFGEGSWLTVV.

The table lists this clonotype with a few counts. The CDR3 coding sequence is TGTGCCAGCAGTTACTCGGGTCGGGTGGGCAGGGGTGAAGCTTTCTTT. Encoded protein: CASSYSGRVGRGEAFF. The chain links TRBV6-6 to TRBJ1-1; weak D call: TRBD1 (6 bases). CDR1 MNHNY and CDR2 SVGAGI come from the germline V gene (reference sequence). V lost 0 bases, J lost 7 bases, and 18 bases lay in between. The CDR3 extends over 16 amino acids.